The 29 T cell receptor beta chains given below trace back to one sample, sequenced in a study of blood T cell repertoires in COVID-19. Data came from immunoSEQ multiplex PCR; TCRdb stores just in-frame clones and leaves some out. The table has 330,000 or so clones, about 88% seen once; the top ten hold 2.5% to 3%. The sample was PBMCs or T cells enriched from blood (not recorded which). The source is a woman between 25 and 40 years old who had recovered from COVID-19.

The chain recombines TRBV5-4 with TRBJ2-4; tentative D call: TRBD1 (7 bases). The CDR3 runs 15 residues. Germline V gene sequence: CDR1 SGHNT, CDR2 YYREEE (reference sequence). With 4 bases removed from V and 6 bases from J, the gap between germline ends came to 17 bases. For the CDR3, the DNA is TGTGCCAGCAGCGCGGGACAGATCGGGGGAAACATTCAGTACTTC. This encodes CASSAGQIGGNIQYF.

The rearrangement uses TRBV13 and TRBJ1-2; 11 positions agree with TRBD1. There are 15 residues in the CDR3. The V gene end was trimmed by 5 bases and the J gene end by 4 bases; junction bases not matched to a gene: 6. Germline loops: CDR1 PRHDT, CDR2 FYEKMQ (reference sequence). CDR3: CASSARGQGGYGYTF. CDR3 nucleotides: TGTGCCAGCAGCGCAAGGGGACAGGGGGGCTATGGCTACACCTTC.

Here the CDR3 reads CASSPGLAEDEQFF. The CDR3 DNA reads as TGTGCCAGCAGCCCGGGACTAGCGGAGGATGAGCAGTTCTTC. The chain joins TRBV7-9 to TRBJ2-1, with 11 nucleotides matching TRBD2. The CDR3 is 14 residues long. V shed 5 bases and J 8 bases; nucleotides not matched to a gene: 5. The germline V gene has CDR1 SEHNR and CDR2 FQNEAQ (reference sequence).

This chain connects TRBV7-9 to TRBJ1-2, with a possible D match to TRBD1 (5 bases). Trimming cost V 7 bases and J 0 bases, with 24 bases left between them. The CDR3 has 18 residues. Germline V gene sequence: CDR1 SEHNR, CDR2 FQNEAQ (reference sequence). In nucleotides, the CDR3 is TGTGCCAGCAACACGGACCCCCCGGCAGGGATCACTAACTATGGCTACACCTTC. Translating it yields CASNTDPPAGITNYGYTF.

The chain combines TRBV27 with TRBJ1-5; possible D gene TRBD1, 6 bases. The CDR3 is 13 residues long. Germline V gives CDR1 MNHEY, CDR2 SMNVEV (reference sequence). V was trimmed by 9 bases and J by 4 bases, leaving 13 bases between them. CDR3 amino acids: CASAGALNQPQHF. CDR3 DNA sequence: TGTGCCAGTGCAGGGGCCTTAAATCAGCCCCAGCATTTT.

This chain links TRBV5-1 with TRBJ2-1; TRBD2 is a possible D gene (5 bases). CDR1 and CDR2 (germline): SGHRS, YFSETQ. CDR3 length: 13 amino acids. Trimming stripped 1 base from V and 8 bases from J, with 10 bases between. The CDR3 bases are TGCGCCAGCAGCTTGAGAACTAGTGATGAGCAGTTCTTC. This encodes CASSLRTSDEQFF.

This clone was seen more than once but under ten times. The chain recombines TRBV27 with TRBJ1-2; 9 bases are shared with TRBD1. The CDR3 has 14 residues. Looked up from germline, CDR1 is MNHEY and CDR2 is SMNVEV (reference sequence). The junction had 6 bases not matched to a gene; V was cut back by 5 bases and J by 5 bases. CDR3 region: CASSIGTGLYGYTF. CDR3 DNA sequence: TGTGCCAGCAGTATCGGGACAGGGTTATATGGCTACACCTTC.

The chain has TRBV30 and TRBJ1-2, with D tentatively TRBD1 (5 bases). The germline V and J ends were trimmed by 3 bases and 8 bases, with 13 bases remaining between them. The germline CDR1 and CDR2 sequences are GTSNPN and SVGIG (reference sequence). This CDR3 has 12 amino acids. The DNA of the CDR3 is TGTGCCTGGAGACTAGGAGGGGACGGCTACACCTTC. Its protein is CAWRLGGDGYTF.

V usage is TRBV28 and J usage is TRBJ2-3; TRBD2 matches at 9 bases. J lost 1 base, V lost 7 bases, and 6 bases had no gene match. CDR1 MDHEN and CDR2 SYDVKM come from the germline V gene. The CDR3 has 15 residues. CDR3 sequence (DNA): TGTGCCAGCACCTCTATAGCGGGAGGCACAGATACGCAGTATTTT. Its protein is CASTSIAGGTDTQYF.

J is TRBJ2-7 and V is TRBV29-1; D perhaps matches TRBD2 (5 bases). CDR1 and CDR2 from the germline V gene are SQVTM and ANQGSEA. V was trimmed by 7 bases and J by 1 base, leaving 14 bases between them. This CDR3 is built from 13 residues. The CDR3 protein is CSAMDSQSYEQYF. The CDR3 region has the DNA TGCAGCGCCATGGACTCCCAGTCCTACGAGCAGTACTTC.

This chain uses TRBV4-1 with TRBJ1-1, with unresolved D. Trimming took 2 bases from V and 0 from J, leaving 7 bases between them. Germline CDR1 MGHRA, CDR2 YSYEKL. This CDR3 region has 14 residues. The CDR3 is CASSQMSMNTEAFF. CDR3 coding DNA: TGCGCCAGCAGCCAAATGAGTATGAACACTGAAGCTTTCTTT.

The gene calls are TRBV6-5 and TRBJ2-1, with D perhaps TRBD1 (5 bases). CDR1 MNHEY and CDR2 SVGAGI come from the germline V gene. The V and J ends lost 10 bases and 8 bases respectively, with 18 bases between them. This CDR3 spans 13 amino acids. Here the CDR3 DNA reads TGTGCCACCGGACAAACCGGGTACCATGAGCAGTTCTTC. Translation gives CATGQTGYHEQFF.

CDR3 protein: CASTRGAYSPYEQYF. The DNA of the CDR3 is TGTGCCAGCACCCGGGGGGCGTACAGCCCCTACGAGCAGTACTTC. This rearrangement joins TRBV7-9 to TRBJ2-7; D is perhaps TRBD2 (7 bases). The CDR3 spans 15 residues. The V and J ends lost 7 bases and 2 bases respectively, with 18 bases between them. Germline V gene sequence: CDR1 SEHNR, CDR2 FQNEAQ (reference sequence).

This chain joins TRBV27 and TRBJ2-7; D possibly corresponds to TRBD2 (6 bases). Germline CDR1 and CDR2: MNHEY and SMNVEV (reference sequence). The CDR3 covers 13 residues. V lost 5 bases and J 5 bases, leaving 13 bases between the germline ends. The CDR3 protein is CASSAGTLDEQYF. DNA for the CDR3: TGTGCCAGCAGTGCCGGGACTTTGGACGAGCAGTACTTC.

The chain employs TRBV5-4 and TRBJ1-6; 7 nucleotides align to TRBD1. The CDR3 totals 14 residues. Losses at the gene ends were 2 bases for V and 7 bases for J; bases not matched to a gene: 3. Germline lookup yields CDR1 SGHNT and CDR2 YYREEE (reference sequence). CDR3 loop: CASSFEQGNSPLHF. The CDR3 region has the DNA TGTGCCAGCAGCTTTGAACAGGGGAATTCACCCCTCCACTTT.

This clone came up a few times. As DNA, the CDR3 is TGTGCCAGCAGTTTGGGGGGAACGCCTAGCACAGATACGCAGTATTTT. Its translation is CASSLGGTPSTDTQYF. This chain uses TRBV27 with TRBJ2-3; D may be TRBD2 (6 bases). From germline, CDR1 is MNHEY and CDR2 SMNVEV (reference sequence). This CDR3 region has 16 residues. Trimming left V 3 bases short and J 0 bases short, with 13 bases between.

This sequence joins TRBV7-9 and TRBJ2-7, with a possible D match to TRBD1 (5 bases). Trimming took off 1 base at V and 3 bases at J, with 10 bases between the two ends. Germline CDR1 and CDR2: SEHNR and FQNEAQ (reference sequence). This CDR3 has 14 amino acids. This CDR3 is CASSLVQGNYEQYF. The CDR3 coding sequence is TGTGCCAGCAGCTTAGTCCAGGGCAACTACGAGCAGTACTTC.

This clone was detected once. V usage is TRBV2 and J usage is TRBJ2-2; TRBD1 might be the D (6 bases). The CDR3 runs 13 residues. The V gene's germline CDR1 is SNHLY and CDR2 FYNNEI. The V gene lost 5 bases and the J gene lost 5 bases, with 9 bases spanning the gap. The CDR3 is CASSLQGTGELFF. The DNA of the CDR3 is TGTGCCAGCAGTTTACAGGGAACCGGGGAGCTGTTTTTT.

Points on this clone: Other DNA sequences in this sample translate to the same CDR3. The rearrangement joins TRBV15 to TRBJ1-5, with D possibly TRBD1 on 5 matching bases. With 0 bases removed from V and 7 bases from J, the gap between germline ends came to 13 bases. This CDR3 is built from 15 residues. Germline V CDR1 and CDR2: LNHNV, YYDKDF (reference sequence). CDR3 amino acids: CATSRDLGAGQPQHF. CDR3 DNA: TGTGCCACCAGCAGAGATCTAGGGGCCGGCCAGCCCCAGCATTTT.

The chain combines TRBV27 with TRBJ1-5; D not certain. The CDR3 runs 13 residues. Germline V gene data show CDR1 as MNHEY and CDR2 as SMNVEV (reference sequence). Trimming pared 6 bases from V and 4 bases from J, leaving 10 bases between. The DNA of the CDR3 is TGTGCCAGCAGGCCCACCGCGAATCAGCCCCAGCATTTT. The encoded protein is CASRPTANQPQHF.

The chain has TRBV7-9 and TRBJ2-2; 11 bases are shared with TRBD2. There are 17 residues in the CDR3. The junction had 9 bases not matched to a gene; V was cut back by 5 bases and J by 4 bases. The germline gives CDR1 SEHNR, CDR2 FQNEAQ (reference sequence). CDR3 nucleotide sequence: TGTGCCAGCAGCAAAACCGGGACTAGCGGTTTCACCGGGGAGCTGTTTTTT. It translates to CASSKTGTSGFTGELFF.

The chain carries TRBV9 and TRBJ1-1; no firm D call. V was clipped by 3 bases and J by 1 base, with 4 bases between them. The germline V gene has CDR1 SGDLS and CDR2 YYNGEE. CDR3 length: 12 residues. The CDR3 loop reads CASSAWNTEAFF. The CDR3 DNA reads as TGTGCCAGCAGCGCCTGGAACACTGAAGCTTTCTTT.

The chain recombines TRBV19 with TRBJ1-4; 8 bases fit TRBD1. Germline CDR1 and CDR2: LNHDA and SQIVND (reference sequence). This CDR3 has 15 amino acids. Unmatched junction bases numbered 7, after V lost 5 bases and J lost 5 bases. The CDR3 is CASSPWTGRNEKLFF. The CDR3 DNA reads TGTGCCAGTAGTCCCTGGACAGGGAGGAATGAAAAACTGTTTTTT.

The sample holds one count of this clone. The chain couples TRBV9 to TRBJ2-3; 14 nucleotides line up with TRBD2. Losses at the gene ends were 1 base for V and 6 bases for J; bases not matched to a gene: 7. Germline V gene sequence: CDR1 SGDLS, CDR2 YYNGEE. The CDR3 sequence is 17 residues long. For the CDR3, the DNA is TGTGCCAGCAGCGTAACGGGACTAGCGGGGGCGGGGGATACGCAGTATTTT. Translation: CASSVTGLAGAGDTQYF.

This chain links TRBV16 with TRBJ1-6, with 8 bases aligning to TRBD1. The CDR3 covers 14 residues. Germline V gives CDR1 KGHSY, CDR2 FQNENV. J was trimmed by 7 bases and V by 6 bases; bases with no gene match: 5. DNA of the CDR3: TGTGCCAGCAGTTACCGACAGGGGAATTCACCCCTCCACTTT. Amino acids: CASSYRQGNSPLHF. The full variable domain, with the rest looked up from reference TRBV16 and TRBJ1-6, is GEEVAQTPKHLVRGEGQKAKLYCAPIKGHSYVFWYQQVLKNEFKFLISFQNENVFDETGMPKERFSAKCLPNSPCSLEIQATKLEDSAVYFCASSYRQGNSPLHFGNGTRLTVT.

The CDR3 sequence is CASSQREGYTF. CDR3 bases: TGTGCCAGCAGTCAAAGGGAGGGCTACACCTTC. The chain has TRBV7-9 and TRBJ1-2, with no clear D. CDR1 and CDR2 from the germline V gene are SEHNR and FQNEAQ (reference sequence). V lost 6 bases and J 8 bases, leaving 10 bases between the germline ends. The CDR3 runs 11 residues.

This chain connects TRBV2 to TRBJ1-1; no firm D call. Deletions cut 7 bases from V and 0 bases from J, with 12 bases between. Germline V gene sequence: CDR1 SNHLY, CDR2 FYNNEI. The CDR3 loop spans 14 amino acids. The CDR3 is CASTQATMNTEAFF. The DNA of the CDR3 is TGTGCCAGCACTCAGGCCACCATGAACACTGAAGCTTTCTTT. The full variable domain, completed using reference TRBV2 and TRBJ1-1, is EPEVTQTPSHQVTQMGQEVILRCVPISNHLYFYWYRQILGQKVEFLVSFYNNEISEKSEIFDDQFSVERPDGSNFTLKIRSTKLEDSAMYFCASTQATMNTEAFFGQGTRLTVV.

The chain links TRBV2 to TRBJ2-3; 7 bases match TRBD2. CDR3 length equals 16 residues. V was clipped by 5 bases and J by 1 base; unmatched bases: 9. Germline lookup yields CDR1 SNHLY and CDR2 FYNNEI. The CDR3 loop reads CASSPGPAGGTDTQYF. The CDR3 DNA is TGTGCCAGCAGTCCCGGGCCGGCGGGAGGCACAGATACGCAGTATTTT.

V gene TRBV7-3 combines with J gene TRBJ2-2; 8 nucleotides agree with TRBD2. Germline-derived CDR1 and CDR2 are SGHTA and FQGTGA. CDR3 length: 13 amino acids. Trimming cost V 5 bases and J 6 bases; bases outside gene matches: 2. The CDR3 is CASSAGGPGELFF. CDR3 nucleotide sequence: TGTGCCAGCAGCGCGGGGGGCCCCGGGGAGCTGTTTTTT.